This T cell receptor beta chain was recovered during a study of response to subunit inactivated influenza vaccine. V lost 1 base and J 6 bases, leaving 9 bases between the germline ends. Germline assignment: CDR1 SGHAT and CDR2 FQNNGV. The CDR3 totals 14 residues. TCRdb ran MiXCR on the RT-PCR reads and lists one entry per CDR3 protein. Here the sample spans approximately 170,000 distinct CDR3 sequences, roughly 14% being singletons. The sequencing here drew on CD8+ T cells sorted from PBMCs, taken about 5 days after vaccination. The receptor was derived from a man aged 45-65 years who received an inactivated influenza vaccine. This chain uses TRBV11-2 with TRBJ2-2; tentatively, D is TRBD2 (5 bases). The CDR3 sequence is CASSLGGYAGELFF. CDR3 coding DNA: TGTGCCAGCAGCTTAGGAGGGTACGCCGGGGAGCTGTTTTTT.